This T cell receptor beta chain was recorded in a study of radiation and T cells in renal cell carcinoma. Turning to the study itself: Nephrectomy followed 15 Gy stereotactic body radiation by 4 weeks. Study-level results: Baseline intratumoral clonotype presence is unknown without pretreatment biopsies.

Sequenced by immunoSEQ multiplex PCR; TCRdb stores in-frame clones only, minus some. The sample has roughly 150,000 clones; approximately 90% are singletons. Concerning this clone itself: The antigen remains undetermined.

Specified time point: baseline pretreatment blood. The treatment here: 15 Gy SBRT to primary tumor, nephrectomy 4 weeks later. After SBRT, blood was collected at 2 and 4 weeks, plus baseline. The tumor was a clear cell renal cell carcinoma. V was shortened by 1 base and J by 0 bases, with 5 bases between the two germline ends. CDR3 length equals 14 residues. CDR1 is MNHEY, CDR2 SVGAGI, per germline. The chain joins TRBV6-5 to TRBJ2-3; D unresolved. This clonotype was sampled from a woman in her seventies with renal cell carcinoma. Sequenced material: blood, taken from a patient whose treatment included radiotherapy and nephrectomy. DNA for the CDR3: TGTGCCAGCAGTTACTGGCGAAGCACAGATACGCAGTATTTT. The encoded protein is CASSYWRSTDTQYF.